This T cell receptor beta chain was obtained from a study of blood T cell repertoires in COVID-19 (dated by TCRdb to 2018 to 2021). Turning to the overall study: Samples from collaborators originated in the United States, Italy and Spain and spanned both the acute and convalescent phases of COVID-19. Subjects who had been exposed to COVID-19, were actively infected with it, or had recovered from it provided the deeply sampled blood TCRbeta repertoires that made up the dataset. Sample metadata almost always included a de-identified subject ID, COVID-19 status, age in years and sex. Samples were obtained from the ongoing ImmuneRACE study (first 160 participants) and from 1,254 subjects provided by 6 global collaborators. HLA class I and class II types, where available, came from metadata supplied by the sample provider rather than from assay-based typing. The repertoires were released in a freely available public database meant as a resource for research on the immune response to SARS-CoV-2. The prospective study material was composed of cDNA or gDNA derived from T cells, B-cell-depleted T cells, or PBMCs. Study-wide findings and limitations: The amount of clinical and demographic metadata varied by source and participant and was provided uncurated.

Another Seattle source contributed samples from volunteer blood donors who had recovered from COVID-19. Each collaborating institution followed its own protocols to collect whole blood in K2EDTA tubes. For TCRbeta analysis, collaborators shipped samples as frozen whole blood, isolated PBMCs, or DNA extracted from either of those sample types. V is shortened by 8 bases, J by 6 bases, and the region joining them spans 14 bases. The CDR3 runs 12 residues from the cysteine to the phenylalanine. The only DNA kept is the CDR3, 36 bases in frame from the first base. As encoded in the germline V gene, CDR1 is MDHEN while CDR2 is SYDVKM. This clone was counted once. It lacks a known antigen. Base qualities are not at hand, and no much larger clone is one base apart. TCRbeta CDR3 regions were amplified from genomic DNA using the immunoSEQ Assay, a bias-controlled multiplex PCR. The published analysis was carried out like this. The number of nucleated cells in each sample was estimated from the amplification of reference gene primers within the assay. To quantify the absolute abundance of each unique TCRbeta CDR3 rearrangement, sequence reads were collapsed and filtered. For each sample, productive Simpson clonality was calculated by taking the square root of Simpson's diversity index across productive rearrangements. Sourced from immuneACCESS, this table was stored by TCRdb with only in-frame sequences that have V and J called. A share of the clones is absent; for the studies checked, an unresolved V gene accounts for under half, and the remainder has no known explanation. D and trimming were read from the DNA, whereas the V and J calls and clone size are those reported in that table. The sample includes about 250,000 clones, with about 88% observed a single time. Approximately 4.6% of the sample is held by the ten biggest clonotypes.

Recombination linked TRBV28 to TRBJ2-7; TRBD2 is a possible D gene, resting on 7 matching bases. This TCR derives from a woman aged 40 to 55 who had recovered from COVID-19. Sequenced: peripheral blood. The nucleotide sequence is TGTGCCAGCTCCCTGAGGGGGGGCGAGCAGTACTTC. Translated, this gives CASSLRGGEQYF.